A single sample is the source of the 19 T cell receptor beta chains below, sequenced in a study of early T cells in non-severe SARS-CoV-2 infection. TCRdb analysed the 5' RACE reads with MiXCR anew, one entry per CDR3 protein. The profile shows roughly 51,000 distinct CDR3 sequences, around 7.7% of them singletons. Input material: whole blood. The receptors were sampled from an adult who was a healthcare worker with PCR-confirmed SARS-CoV-2 infection or an uninfected control (not recorded which).

In its sample, this clonotype was seen a few times. The chain links TRBV6-1 to TRBJ1-6; D possibly corresponds to TRBD1 (6 bases). The CDR3 contains 15 residues. V shed 1 base and J shed 6 bases, with 10 bases lying between them. The germline CDR1 and CDR2 sequences are MNHNS and SASEGT. CDR3 DNA sequence: TGTGCCAGCAGTGAAGACAGGGCTGGTAATTCACCCCTCCACTTT. Translating it yields CASSEDRAGNSPLHF.

The table lists this clonotype with many counts. The chain employs TRBV6-1 and TRBJ2-3; the D gene could be TRBD1 or TRBD2 (6 bases each). This CDR3 has 17 residues. In germline, CDR1 is MNHNS, CDR2 SASEGT. V shed 2 bases and J shed 0 bases, with 15 bases lying between them. The CDR3 DNA is TGTGCCAGCAGTGAATCCCGAGGGGGGAGGAGCACAGATACGCAGTATTTT. Translated: CASSESRGGRSTDTQYF.

Many counts were recorded for this clonotype. J is TRBJ1-1 and V is TRBV12-3 or TRBV12-4; D gene uncertain. The V and J ends lost 2 bases and 3 bases respectively, with 7 bases between them. The CDR3 is 13 residues long. For the CDR3, the DNA is TGTGCCAGCAGTTTAAGGCGGGACACTGAAGCTTTCTTT. Amino acids: CASSLRRDTEAFF.

This clonotype was counted many times. This sequence joins TRBV18 and TRBJ2-1, with TRBD2 matching 10 bases. The CDR3 covers 15 residues. With 1 base clipped from V and 6 bases from J, the junction kept 3 bases outside the gene matches. Germline values: CDR1 KGHSH, CDR2 LQKENI. The CDR3 coding sequence is TGTGCCAGCTCACCACTACTAGCGGGGTTCAATGAGCAGTTCTTC. Translating gives CASSPLLAGFNEQFF.

This clonotype has at least ten counts. The V call is TRBV29-1, the J call TRBJ2-2, with 7 bases lining up with TRBD1. The CDR3 consists of 14 residues. Germline V gene data show CDR1 as SQVTM and CDR2 as ANQGSEA. Losses at the gene ends were 5 bases for V and 7 bases for J; bases not matched to a gene: 10. The CDR3 spells CSVIRQGAVGELFF. CDR3 bases: TGCAGCGTTATAAGACAGGGAGCGGTCGGGGAGCTGTTTTTT.

The chain links TRBV5-1 to TRBJ2-2, with no clear D. This CDR3 has 14 amino acids. Per germline, CDR1 SGHRS and CDR2 YFSETQ. With 2 bases removed from V and 6 bases from J, the gap between germline ends came to 11 bases. The CDR3 sequence is CASSFDKAPGELFF. Here the CDR3 DNA reads TGCGCCAGCAGCTTCGACAAAGCCCCCGGGGAGCTGTTTTTT.

This clonotype was seen ten or more times. The J gene is TRBJ2-1, the V gene TRBV6-1; tentatively, D is TRBD2 (6 bases). Germline V lookup: CDR1 MNHNS, CDR2 SASEGT. The CDR3 extends over 15 amino acids. Trimming left V 0 bases short and J 0 bases short, with 6 bases between. Written as DNA, the CDR3 is TGTGCCAGCAGTGAAGCGGGGGGCTCCTACAATGAGCAGTTCTTC. Its translation is CASSEAGGSYNEQFF.

This clonotype appeared many times. The rearrangement links TRBV14 to TRBJ1-1, with TRBD1 as a possible D gene (6 bases). The CDR3 totals 16 residues. The V end was cut by 1 base, the J end by 6 bases, with 18 bases between. Germline assignment: CDR1 SGHDN and CDR2 FVKESK. The CDR3 region has the DNA TGTGCCAGCAGCCAAGGGTTGGCTACAAGGGGGGCTGAAGCTTTCTTT. Encoded protein: CASSQGLATRGAEAFF.

This clonotype was recorded a few times. This rearrangement joins TRBV18 to TRBJ2-3, with a tentative D call TRBD2 (6 bases). The CDR3 totals 15 residues. The germline V gene has CDR1 KGHSH and CDR2 LQKENI. Trimming took off 4 bases at V and 6 bases at J, with 17 bases between the two ends. The CDR3 coding sequence is TGTGCCAGCTCACTGTCCCTCGGGGGAGCTGATACGCAGTATTTT. Translation gives CASSLSLGGADTQYF.

This clonotype has ten or more counts. The chain has TRBV7-9 and TRBJ1-5; unclear D gene. Germline V CDR1 and CDR2: SEHNR, FQNEAQ (reference sequence). This CDR3 comprises 13 residues. V shed 1 base and J shed 5 bases, with 6 bases lying between them. The CDR3 is CASSLGGHQPQHF. The CDR3 DNA sequence: TGTGCCAGCAGCTTAGGGGGTCATCAGCCCCAGCATTTT.

This clonotype was seen ten or more times. The gene calls are TRBV30 and TRBJ2-2; the match to TRBD2 covers 11 bases. The germline V gene has CDR1 GTSNPN and CDR2 SVGIG (reference sequence). V gave up 3 bases and J gave up 4 bases; unmatched junction bases: 13. The CDR3 covers 18 residues. CDR3: CAWSPTPLAGGLTGELFF. The CDR3 DNA is TGTGCCTGGAGCCCGACACCTCTAGCGGGGGGACTCACCGGGGAGCTGTTTTTT.

This rearrangement joins TRBV10-3 to TRBJ1-6, with 7 bases identical to TRBD1. This CDR3 has 13 residues. Trimming at V came to 10 bases and at J to 7 bases, leaving 7 bases not matched to a gene. Germline CDR1 reads ENHRY; CDR2 reads SYGVKD. CDR3 DNA sequence: TGTGCCACCCTGACAGGGAGGAATTCACCCCTCCACTTT. As protein: CATLTGRNSPLHF.

This clonotype was found many times. The chain joins TRBV12-3 or TRBV12-4 to TRBJ2-7; D uncertain. Trimming took 3 bases from V and 0 from J, leaving 12 bases between them. The CDR3 extends over 15 amino acids. Here the CDR3 DNA reads TGTGCCAGCAGTTTTCGTATCGGCACCTCCTACGAGCAGTACTTC. Protein product: CASSFRIGTSYEQYF.

The J gene is TRBJ2-7, the V gene TRBV12-3 or TRBV12-4, with a tentative D call TRBD1 (6 bases). V was trimmed by 4 bases and J by 5 bases, leaving 18 bases between them. The CDR3 is made up of 15 amino acids. This CDR3 is CASSWGRGFNNEQYF. CDR3 bases: TGTGCCAGCAGTTGGGGCAGGGGATTTAATAACGAGCAGTACTTC.

This clonotype has at least ten counts. The CDR3 DNA is TGTGCCAGCAGTTTAGTAGGTGAGGGGGACACTGAAGCTTTCTTT. Translating gives CASSLVGEGDTEAFF. V usage is TRBV12-3 or TRBV12-4 and J usage is TRBJ1-1, with D perhaps matching TRBD1 (6 bases). V lost 1 base to trimming and J lost 3 bases, with 12 bases between them. CDR3 length: 15 amino acids.

This clonotype showed up just a few times. A much larger clonotype is one base distant, so this may be a read error. The chain combines TRBV25-1 with TRBJ1-4; a possible D gene is TRBD1 (5 bases). CDR3 size: 13 residues. Germline values: CDR1 MGHDK, CDR2 SYGVNS. CDR3 sequence reads: CTSKGTTAEKLFF. In DNA, the CDR3 is TGTACCAGCAAGGGGACGACCGCGGAAAAACTGTTTTTT. Looking up the rest from reference TRBV25-1 and TRBJ1-4 gives the full variable domain: EADIYQTPRYLVIGTGKKITLECSQTMGHDKMYWYQQDPGMELHLIHYSYGVNSTEKGDLSSESTVSRIRTEHFPLTLESARPSHTSQYLCTSKGTTAEKLFFGSGTQLSVL.

The table lists this clonotype with many counts. The chain carries TRBV2 and TRBJ2-1; D is unclear. Trimming removed 1 base from V and 8 bases from J, with 9 bases in between. Germline loops: CDR1 SNHLY, CDR2 FYNNEI. The CDR3 is 13 amino acids. The CDR3 region is CASSEGPAYEQFF. CDR3 DNA: TGTGCCAGCAGTGAAGGGCCTGCTTATGAGCAGTTCTTC.

This clonotype came up many times. The V call is TRBV27, the J call TRBJ1-6, with 7 bases lining up with TRBD1. The germline gives CDR1 MNHEY, CDR2 SMNVEV (reference sequence). The CDR3 runs to 16 residues. V shed 5 bases and J 1 base; nucleotides not matched to a gene: 5. The CDR3 region is CASSITGVSYNSPLHF. The CDR3 DNA reads as TGTGCCAGCAGTATAACAGGGGTTTCCTATAATTCACCCCTCCACTTT.

The sample holds a few counts of this clonotype. This chain connects TRBV2 to TRBJ2-3; 9 positions match TRBD2. This CDR3 spans 15 amino acids. The germline gives CDR1 SNHLY, CDR2 FYNNEI. Trimming at V came to 2 bases and at J to 6 bases, leaving 6 bases not matched to a gene. CDR3 sequence reads: CASSERRGGPDTQYF. The CDR3 DNA sequence: TGTGCCAGCAGTGAAAGGCGGGGGGGCCCGGATACGCAGTATTTT. The full variable domain, with the rest looked up from reference TRBV2 and TRBJ2-3, is EPEVTQTPSHQVTQMGQEVILRCVPISNHLYFYWYRQILGQKVEFLVSFYNNEISEKSEIFDDQFSVERPDGSNFTLKIRSTKLEDSAMYFCASSERRGGPDTQYFGPGTRLTVL.